This passage covers 8 T cell receptor beta chains from one sample sequenced in a study of monozygotic twins with inflammatory bowel disease. From the 5' RACE reads, TCRdb lists one entry per CDR3 protein and no DNA. In all, the sample yields under 200,000 distinct CDR3 sequences. Sequencing was performed on blood. The source of these receptors is a human donor with ulcerative colitis or Crohn's disease, or a healthy co-twin of an affected twin (not recorded which).

The CDR3 here is CSARVSLAGGYEQYF. The chain couples TRBV20-1 to TRBJ2-7; absent DNA, TCRdb's TRBD2 call cannot be checked. Germline lookup yields CDR1 DFQATT and CDR2 SNEGSKA (reference sequence). The CDR3 runs to 15 residues.

This rearrangement joins TRBV6-5 to TRBJ2-7. The CDR3 consists of 11 residues. Germline loops: CDR1 MNHEY, CDR2 SVGAGI. CDR3 protein: CASKLAHEQYF.

The CDR3 loop reads CASSQGRNQPQHF. This chain joins TRBV3-1 and TRBJ1-5. The germline V gene encodes CDR1 LGHDT and CDR2 YNNKEL (reference sequence). The CDR3 has 13 amino acids. The entire variable domain, with the rest obtained from reference TRBV3-1 and TRBJ1-5, is as follows: DTAVSQTPKYLVTQMGNDKSIKCEQNLGHDTMYWYKQDSKKFLKIMFSYNNKELIINETVPNRFSPKSPDKAHLNLHINSLELGDSAVYFCASSQGRNQPQHFGDGTRLSIL.

The V gene is TRBV19, the J gene TRBJ2-1; with no DNA, the TCRdb D assignment of TRBD2 cannot be verified. The CDR3 contains 13 residues. Germline loops: CDR1 LNHDA, CDR2 SQIVND (reference sequence). The CDR3 region is CASSTAGRDEQFF.

The chain links TRBV24-1 to TRBJ2-1; TCRdb returns TRBD1, unconfirmable since there is no DNA. The germline CDR1 and CDR2 sequences are KGHDR and SFDVKD. CDR3 length: 15 amino acids. CDR3 loop: CATVGDGGTIGEQFF.

The gene calls are TRBV18 and TRBJ2-7. This CDR3 is built from 13 residues. Germline V gene lookup returns CDR1 KGHSH and CDR2 LQKENI. The CDR3: CASSLSEVREQYF.

The genes are TRBV18 and TRBJ1-1. The germline CDR1 and CDR2 sequences are KGHSH and LQKENI. The CDR3 length is 11 residues. This CDR3 reads CASSPGTEAFF.

The V gene is TRBV24-1, the J gene TRBJ2-3; TCRdb gives TRBD1 as the D gene, but with no DNA this cannot be confirmed. Germline V gives CDR1 KGHDR, CDR2 SFDVKD. The CDR3 length is 16 residues. This CDR3 reads CATSDRDSGGRPNQYF.